One sample yielded the 28 T cell receptor beta chains listed below, sequenced in a study of OX40 agonist ivuxolimab in advanced cancers. The library came from the immunoSEQ multiplex PCR assay. The table comes from immuneACCESS by way of TCRdb, which keeps in-frame sequences with V and J called. Part of the clones is missing from these tables; in studies checked, under half for an unresolved V gene and the rest for unknown reasons. Recorded for this sample are about 49,000 clones; about 79% of them occurred a single time. The ten largest clones capture 7.9% of the sample. The source material was CD4+ or CD8+ T cells sorted from blood, sampled in a trial of the OX40 agonist ivuxolimab. These receptors came from an adult with an advanced solid tumor such as melanoma, head and neck, liver or kidney cancer.

This sequence joins TRBV7-9 and TRBJ2-5; 7 bases fit TRBD1. Judging by the DNA end, TRBJ2-7 fits better; the J call may be wrong. CDR1 and CDR2 from the germline V gene are SEHNR and FQNEAQ (reference sequence). The CDR3 length is 15 residues. The CDR3 protein is CASSLVGDSSYEQYF. CDR3 DNA: TGTGCCAGCAGCCTAGTGGGGGACAGCTCCTACGAGCAGTACTTC.

The gene calls are TRBV15 and TRBJ2-3, with D perhaps TRBD1 (6 bases). Trimming stripped 2 bases from V and 6 bases from J, with 27 bases between. This CDR3 has 19 residues. Germline V gene data show CDR1 as LNHNV and CDR2 as YYDKDF (reference sequence). CDR3 region: CATSRMSGHRQGGSDTQYF. The CDR3 DNA sequence: TGTGCCACCAGCAGAATGTCGGGACACCGACAAGGGGGTTCGGATACGCAGTATTTT. The whole variable domain, remainder taken from reference TRBV15 and TRBJ2-3, is DAMVIQNPRYQVTQFGKPVTLSCSQTLNHNVMYWYQQKSSQAPKLLFHYYDKDFNNEADTPDNFQSRRPNTSFCFLDIRSPGLGDTAMYLCATSRMSGHRQGGSDTQYFGPGTRLTVL.

The J gene is TRBJ2-5, the V gene TRBV10-3; D is possibly TRBD1 (6 bases). Germline CDR1 and CDR2: ENHRY and SYGVKD. The CDR3 consists of 14 residues. V was trimmed by 5 bases and J by 1 base, leaving 11 bases between them. CDR3 loop: CAISLTGPQETQYF. In nucleotides, the CDR3 is TGTGCCATCAGTTTGACAGGCCCCCAAGAGACCCAGTACTTC.

The genes are TRBV6-5 and TRBJ1-1, with D maybe TRBD1 (6 bases). The germline V and J ends were trimmed by 7 bases and 4 bases, with 16 bases remaining between them. Germline V CDR1 and CDR2: MNHEY, SVGAGI. The CDR3 runs to 14 residues. As DNA, the CDR3 is TGTGCCAGCAAAGCCCCGGGGGCCAGCACTGAAGCTTTCTTT. Amino acids: CASKAPGASTEAFF.

This sequence joins TRBV25-1 and TRBJ2-7, with D tentatively TRBD1 (6 bases). This CDR3 contains 16 residues. The germline gives CDR1 MGHDK, CDR2 SYGVNS. V was cut by 3 bases and J by 2 bases, with 17 bases left in between. CDR3 sequence (DNA): TGTGCCAGCAGTGATGGGGCCAGGACAGCTACCTACGAGCAGTACTTC. The encoded protein is CASSDGARTATYEQYF.

The CDR3, as DNA: TGCAGCGTTGAAGATATTTTGGTGGGACAGACACAAAACATTCAGTACTTC. Protein sequence: CSVEDILVGQTQNIQYF. The chain carries TRBV29-1 and TRBJ2-4; 7 nucleotides match TRBD1. With V trimmed by 0 bases and J by 5 bases, 13 bases remained unmatched. Germline V gives CDR1 SQVTM, CDR2 ANQGSEA. CDR3 length: 17 residues. The full variable domain, its missing parts supplied by reference TRBV29-1 and TRBJ2-4, is SAVISQKPSRDICQRGTSLTIQCQVDSQVTMMFWYRQQPGQSLTLIATANQGSEATYESGFVIDKFPISRPNLTFSTLTVSNMSPEDSSIYLCSVEDILVGQTQNIQYFGAGTRLSVL.

The chain combines TRBV28 with TRBJ2-2; 13 nucleotides agree with TRBD2. The J segment lost 3 bases and the V segment lost 5 bases, leaving 6 bases of the junction unmatched. Germline V gene sequence: CDR1 MDHEN, CDR2 SYDVKM. CDR3 length: 17 amino acids. The CDR3 nucleotides read TGTGCCAGCAGTACCGGGACTAGCGGGACTTACACCGGGGAGCTGTTTTTT. Protein sequence: CASSTGTSGTYTGELFF.

This sequence joins TRBV19 and TRBJ2-7; 15 nucleotides agree with TRBD2. From germline, CDR1 is LNHDA and CDR2 SQIVND (reference sequence). J gave up 3 bases and V 5 bases, and 8 bases lay outside the gene matches. This CDR3 has 17 residues. DNA of the CDR3: TGTGCCAGTAGTTTGGGGACTAGCGGGAGGTCGGGCTACGAGCAGTACTTC. It specifies CASSLGTSGRSGYEQYF.

The chain carries TRBV11-2 and TRBJ1-1, with TRBD1 as a possible D gene (6 bases). Deletions cut 0 bases from V and 11 bases from J, with 13 bases between. Per germline, CDR1 SGHAT and CDR2 FQNNGV. This CDR3 is built from 13 residues. Here the CDR3 reads CASSLDRRQEAFF. CDR3 DNA: TGTGCCAGCAGCTTAGATAGGAGACAGGAGGCTTTCTTT.

This clone was found once. CDR3 residues: CASSPPASGSNEQFF. For the CDR3, the DNA is TGTGCCAGCAGCCCCCCAGCTAGCGGGAGCAATGAGCAGTTCTTC. V and J are TRBV7-2 and TRBJ2-1, with 10 bases matching TRBD2. The germline gives CDR1 SGHTA, CDR2 FQGNSA. The ends lost 5 bases at V and 6 bases at J; junction bases unmatched: 7. The CDR3 extends over 15 amino acids.

The chain uses TRBV6-5 and TRBJ2-3; 7 bases align to TRBD2. Losses at the gene ends were 2 bases for V and 6 bases for J; bases not matched to a gene: 8. Per the germline V gene, CDR1 is MNHEY and CDR2 is SVGAGI. The CDR3 covers 15 residues. In DNA, the CDR3 is TGTGCCAGCAGTTACGAAAGCGGGATATCGGATACGCAGTATTTT. It encodes CASSYESGISDTQYF.

The V gene is TRBV30, the J gene TRBJ2-3; D might be TRBD1 or TRBD2, each matching 5 bases. From germline, CDR1 is GTSNPN and CDR2 SVGIG (reference sequence). The CDR3 extends over 14 amino acids. Trimming removed 4 bases from V and 1 base from J, with 12 bases in between. For the CDR3, the DNA is TGTGCCTGGATTGAGGGACGAGGCACAGATACGCAGTATTTT. Its protein product is CAWIEGRGTDTQYF.

V is TRBV5-5 and J is TRBJ2-5; D ambiguous. Germline loops: CDR1 SGHKS, CDR2 YYEKEE (reference sequence). V lost 3 bases to trimming and J lost 5 bases, with 2 bases between them. The CDR3 runs to 10 residues. CDR3 amino acids: CASSSETQYF. The CDR3 region has the DNA TGTGCCAGCAGCTCGGAGACCCAGTACTTC. Together with reference TRBV5-5 and TRBJ2-5, the CDR3 gives the full variable domain: DAGVTQSPTHLIKTRGQQVTLRCSPISGHKSVSWYQQVLGQGPQFIFQYYEKEERGRGNFPDRFSARQFPNYSSELNVNALLLGDSALYLCASSSETQYFGPGTRLLVL.

This clone was found once. The J gene is TRBJ2-1, the V gene TRBV5-4, with TRBD2 as a possible D gene (5 bases). The CDR3 runs to 14 residues. Germline CDR1 SGHNT, CDR2 YYREEE (reference sequence). V lost 5 bases and J lost 6, with 15 bases in between. The chain's CDR3 is CASRLPSGSNEQFF. The CDR3 DNA is TGTGCCAGCAGGCTTCCTTCGGGATCCAATGAGCAGTTCTTC.

V and J are TRBV5-6 and TRBJ2-1; D unclear. CDR1 and CDR2 from the germline V gene are SGHDT and YYEEEE. This CDR3 spans 17 amino acids. V lost 0 bases and J lost 0, with 13 bases in between. The CDR3 reads CASSLVYGFGSYNEQFF. CDR3 DNA sequence: TGTGCCAGCAGCTTGGTGTACGGTTTTGGCTCCTACAATGAGCAGTTCTTC.

The chain uses TRBV7-2 and TRBJ2-5; TRBD1 matches at 7 bases. V lost 5 bases to trimming and J lost 5 bases; unmatched junction nucleotides: 5. Germline loops: CDR1 SGHTA, CDR2 FQGNSA. CDR3 length equals 13 residues. The CDR3 here is CASSRGQTETQYF. The CDR3 DNA reads TGTGCCAGCAGCCGGGGACAGACGGAGACCCAGTACTTC.

CDR3 DNA sequence: TGTGCCAGCAGTTACGGAGGCAACGGGGAGCTGTTTTTT. The encoded protein is CASSYGGNGELFF. The chain has TRBV6-5 and TRBJ2-2; D is possibly TRBD2 (5 bases). The germline gives CDR1 MNHEY, CDR2 SVGAGI. Deletions cut 2 bases from V and 7 bases from J, with 8 bases between. The CDR3 covers 13 residues.

The genes are TRBV30 and TRBJ1-2; 7 bases align to TRBD1. V was pared by 5 bases and J by 10 bases, with 13 bases of the junction left unmatched. Germline V gene sequence: CDR1 GTSNPN, CDR2 SVGIG (reference sequence). The CDR3 is 13 amino acids. The CDR3 coding sequence is TGTGCCTGGGGGGACAGTCGTACGACCCTCTACACCTTC. It is translated as CAWGDSRTTLYTF.

The chain combines TRBV5-1 with TRBJ1-1; D uncertain. Germline V gives CDR1 SGHRS, CDR2 YFSETQ. The CDR3 is made up of 14 amino acids. The V and J ends lost 3 bases and 1 base respectively, with 10 bases between them. The CDR3, as DNA: TGCGCCAGCAGCTCCCAGACGGGGAACACTGAAGCTTTCTTT. Residues: CASSSQTGNTEAFF.

This clone has a handful of counts. The chain couples TRBV1 to TRBJ2-7; no check of the table's D call, TRBD2, against the DNA was made. TRBV1 is listed as a pseudogene. The CDR3 contains 16 residues. The CDR3 is CTSWVSGTISYYEQYF. The CDR3 DNA reads as TGCACCAGCTGGGTTAGCGGTACAATTTCGTACTACGAGCAGTACTTC.

J is TRBJ2-5 and V is TRBV11-3; the match to TRBD2 covers 8 bases. The germline gives CDR1 SGHNT, CDR2 YENEEA. The CDR3 contains 14 residues. Trimming removed 5 bases from V and 4 bases from J; junction bases left unmatched: 6. CDR3 DNA sequence: TGTGCCAGCAGCCCAGAAGCGGGAGTAGAGACCCAGTACTTC. It translates to CASSPEAGVETQYF.

This clone came up a few times. The CDR3 DNA follows: TGTGCCAGCAGTTACAGTCCTACAGGGCCCCAGCATTTT. Translating gives CASSYSPTGPQHF. The chain uses TRBV6-5 and TRBJ1-5, with a possible D match to TRBD1 (5 bases). The CDR3 covers 13 residues. CDR1 is MNHEY and CDR2 is SVGAGI in the germline V gene. Trimming took off 2 bases at V and 9 bases at J, with 11 bases between the two ends.

The chain is built from TRBV19 and TRBJ1-5; D may be TRBD1 (5 bases). The length of the CDR3 is 14 residues. With 5 bases removed from V and 1 base from J, the gap between germline ends came to 9 bases. The germline gives CDR1 LNHDA, CDR2 SQIVND (reference sequence). CDR3 DNA sequence: TGTGCCAGTAGTGACCGGGACAGCAATCAGCCCCAGCATTTT. Translated, it gives CASSDRDSNQPQHF. Drawing the rest from reference TRBV19 and TRBJ1-5, the complete variable domain is DGGITQSPKYLFRKEGQNVTLSCEQNLNHDAMYWYRQDPGQGLRLIYYSQIVNDFQKGDIAEGYSVSREKKESFPLTVTSAQKNPTAFYLCASSDRDSNQPQHFGDGTRLSIL.

The chain combines TRBV6-6 with TRBJ1-1; D is perhaps TRBD1 (6 bases). Trimming cost V 7 bases and J 0 bases, with 9 bases left between them. Germline CDR1 reads MNHNY; CDR2 reads SVGAGI (reference sequence). The length of the CDR3 is 13 residues. The CDR3 region is CASIRGLNTEAFF. Written as DNA, the CDR3 is TGTGCCAGCATTAGGGGGTTGAACACTGAAGCTTTCTTT.

The gene calls are TRBV5-4 and TRBJ1-2; no firm D call. Trimming took off 4 bases at V and 2 bases at J, with 9 bases between the two ends. Germline loops: CDR1 SGHNT, CDR2 YYREEE (reference sequence). The CDR3 contains 13 residues. CDR3 amino acids: CASSPDGNYGYTF. CDR3 DNA sequence: TGTGCCAGCAGCCCGGACGGGAACTATGGCTACACCTTC.

The chain uses TRBV6-1 and TRBJ2-7; the D gene is possibly TRBD2 (6 bases). The V end lost 5 bases, the J end lost 11 bases, and 13 bases lay between the germline ends. Germline V lookup: CDR1 MNHNS, CDR2 SASEGT. CDR3 length equals 11 residues. In nucleotides, the CDR3 is TGTGCCAGCAGTACCGGGGGACTTAAGTACTTC. This gives the protein CASSTGGLKYF.

The rearrangement uses TRBV19 and TRBJ1-2; no definite D call. V dropped 7 bases and J dropped 4 bases, with 10 bases sitting between them. CDR1 is LNHDA, CDR2 SQIVND, per germline (reference sequence). CDR3 length equals 12 residues. CDR3 protein: CASIFGLYGYTF. CDR3 nucleotides: TGTGCCAGTATCTTCGGGCTCTATGGCTACACCTTC.

The V call is TRBV18, the J call TRBJ2-2, with D tentatively TRBD1 or TRBD2 (6 bases each). V was shortened by 3 bases and J by 0 bases, with 11 bases between the two germline ends. Looked up from germline, CDR1 is KGHSH and CDR2 is LQKENI. The CDR3 is made up of 16 amino acids. The CDR3 loop is CASSPRGLANTGELFF. The CDR3 bases are TGTGCCAGCTCACCCCGGGGGCTCGCGAACACCGGGGAGCTGTTTTTT.